This is a list of T cell receptor beta chains from one sample in a study of breast tumors, draining lymph nodes, adjacent tissues. TCRdb itself ran the multiplex PCR reads through MiXCR, one entry per CDR3 protein. Of 70,000 or so distinct CDR3 sequences detected, 40% to 55% appear once; the ten largest clones hold roughly 8.1%. The specimen sequenced was breast tumor tissue. These receptors originate from a female donor with breast cancer. Some clones in this sample may be carry-over from other donors' samples. CDR3s include the opening cysteine and the closing phenylalanine or tryptophan. The D gene is left open where the match is weak. Not every row has a clone size; where given, it reads once, few, many or a size class.

V,D,size,J,DNA,CDR3
TRBV12-3/TRBV12-4,.,few,TRBJ2-2,TGTGCCAGCAGTGTGAACACCGGGGAGCTGTTTTTT,CASSVNTGELFF
TRBV18,TRBD1,many,TRBJ2-7,TGTGCCAGCTCACCACCGACAGGGGGCCTATACGAGCAGTACTTC,CASSPPTGGLYEQYF
TRBV6-1,.,many,TRBJ1-5,TGTGCCAGCAGTGAACTCAATCAGCCCCAGCATTTT,CASSELNQPQHF
TRBV28,.,many,TRBJ1-2,TGTGCCAGCAGTGGGGGGCGCGGCTATGGCTACACCTTC,CASSGGRGYGYTF
TRBV15,.,many,TRBJ1-4,TGTGCCACCAGCAGGCCTTCGGCAACTAATGAAAAACTGTTTTTT,CATSRPSATNEKLFF
TRBV10-3,.,many,TRBJ1-3,TGTGCCACCTGCCGGGACACCTCTGGAAACACCATATATTTT,CATCRDTSGNTIYF
TRBV11-2,.,many,TRBJ2-1,TGTGCCAGCAGGCGGATACGGTATGAGCAGTTCTTC,CASRRIRYEQFF
TRBV6-5,TRBD1,many,TRBJ1-2,TGTGCCAGCAGTCACAGGGGGCGTGATGGCTACACCTTC,CASSHRGRDGYTF
TRBV14,TRBD1,.,TRBJ1-5,TGTGCTAGAGCCGACAGGGGATGGGGTAGCAATCAGCCCCAGCATTTT,CARADRGWGSNQPQHF
TRBV14,TRBD1,once,TRBJ1-2,TGTGCCAGCAGTCCTTCCGGGACAGGGGTCCCCTTGAACTATGGCTACACCTTC,CASSPSGTGVPLNYGYTF
TRBV29-1,TRBD2,.,TRBJ2-7,TGCAGCGTTCGGGAGGGAGCCGACGAGCAGTACTTC,CSVREGADEQYF
TRBV20-1,TRBD1,many,TRBJ2-7,TGCAGTGCCGCGAAGGACAGGGGGCTCTACGAGCAGTACTTC,CSAAKDRGLYEQYF
TRBV10-1,.,.,TRBJ2-6,TGCGCCAGCAGTGAGTCGAAGACAAGGGGCGCGTATGGGGCCAACGTCCTGACTTTC,CASSESKTRGAYGANVLTF
TRBV12-3/TRBV12-4,.,.,TRBJ1-6,TGTGCCAGCAGCCGCCAGACAGGTCCTACCGGTTCACCCCTCCACTTT,CASSRQTGPTGSPLHF
TRBV5-1,TRBD2,many,TRBJ2-5,TGCGCCAGCAGCCCCACCGGGGGGGGACTCCAAGAGACCCAGTACTTC,CASSPTGGGLQETQYF
TRBV4-1,TRBD2,many,TRBJ2-1,TGCGCCAGCAGCCAAGATGGTCGGCGGGACTACTCCTACAATGAGCAGTTCTTC,CASSQDGRRDYSYNEQFF
TRBV11-2,.,many,TRBJ2-5,TGTGCCAGCAGCTTAGAGGTTAGCAGGTCCCATGGGGAGACCCAGTACTTC,CASSLEVSRSHGETQYF
TRBV20-1,.,.,TRBJ2-5,TGCGGTGCTAGGGATTCAGGGGGGTGGGAGACCCAGTACTTC,CGARDSGGWETQYF
TRBV25-1,TRBD2,.,TRBJ2-1,TGTGCCACCGGGACTAGCGGGTACAATGAGCAGTTCTTC,CATGTSGYNEQFF
TRBV19,TRBD1,.,TRBJ1-5,TGTGCCAGTAGACGGGACAGCTTATCCTACGAGCATTTT,CASRRDSLSYEHF
TRBV6-1,.,many,TRBJ1-2,TGTGCCAGCAGTCAAGGGAATTGGGACGGCTACACCTTC,CASSQGNWDGYTF
TRBV19,.,few,TRBJ2-3,TGTGCCAGTAGTAGGGTGGGGGGAAGGACCGGGCCTACGCAGTATTTT,CASSRVGGRTGPTQYF
TRBV9,TRBD1,.,TRBJ2-5,TGTGCCAGCAGCGCCCACCCACAGGGGGCCGAGACCCAGTACTTC,CASSAHPQGAETQYF
TRBV29-1,.,few,TRBJ1-2,TGCAGCGTTGATCCGGGTCGACGGCCGAACTATGGCTACACCTTC,CSVDPGRRPNYGYTF
TRBV6-5,TRBD1,many,TRBJ1-2,TGTGCCAGCAGACCCCAGGGGGCGGACTATGGCTACACCTTC,CASRPQGADYGYTF
TRBV5-5,TRBD2,.,TRBJ2-5,TGTGCCAGCAGCCTTGGGACTAACTACGACCTATACCAAGAGACCCAGTACTTC,CASSLGTNYDLYQETQYF
TRBV6-5,TRBD1,.,TRBJ2-5,TGTGCCAGCGTCGGACAGGAGAACACCGGGGAGCGCCAAGAGACCCAGTACTTC,CASVGQENTGERQETQYF
TRBV4-2,.,.,TRBJ2-2,TGTGCCAGCAGCCAAGAATGGCAGTTTTTT,CASSQEWQFF
TRBV5-1,.,medium-sized,TRBJ2-7,TGCGCCAGCAGCTCTTCCTCAGGGGATACCTACGAGCAGTACTTC,CASSSSSGDTYEQYF
TRBV30,TRBD2,many,TRBJ2-3,TGTGCCTGGAGTAGGCCTAGCGGACTCACAGATACGCAGTATTTT,CAWSRPSGLTDTQYF
TRBV6-1,TRBD1,many,TRBJ1-4,TGTGCCAGCAGTCGGGACAGGGCCTCTGAAAAACTGTTTTTT,CASSRDRASEKLFF
TRBV7-9,TRBD1,.,TRBJ2-7,TGTGCCAGCAGCTTGGGACAGGGGGCAACATACGAGCAGTACTTC,CASSLGQGATYEQYF
TRBV24-1,.,many,TRBJ2-1,TGTGCCACCAGTGATACCTCAGGGACCCATGAGCAGTTCTTC,CATSDTSGTHEQFF
TRBV24-1,TRBD2,.,TRBJ2-2,TGTGCCACCAGTGACATTAGGGCTAGCGGGAGGAACACCGGGGAGCTGTCTTTC,CATSDIRASGRNTGELSF
TRBV7-3,TRBD1,few,TRBJ1-2,TGTGCCAGCAGCTCACAGGGGGCCGCGGTCTATGGCTACCCCTTC,CASSSQGAAVYGYPF
TRBV2,.,medium-sized,TRBJ1-5,TGTGCCAGCAGTGAACAGGGGCTCCAGCCCCAGCATTTT,CASSEQGLQPQHF
TRBV11-2,.,.,TRBJ2-5,TGTGCCAGCGGCCAACGACAGAACCAAGAGACCCAGTACTTC,CASGQRQNQETQYF
TRBV2,.,many,TRBJ2-4,TGTGCCAGCAGTCTGGCCAGGGCAGCCAAAAACATTCAGTACTTC,CASSLARAAKNIQYF
TRBV5-1,.,few,TRBJ1-1,TGCGCCAGCAATTTGGGTTGGGGGCGATTTCCCAACACTGAAGCTTTCTTT,CASNLGWGRFPNTEAFF
TRBV20-1,TRBD2,.,TRBJ2-2,TGCAGTGCCACCAGGGAGGGGATGAACACCGGGGAGCTGTTTTTT,CSATREGMNTGELFF
TRBV6-2/TRBV6-3,TRBD1,many,TRBJ2-5,TGTGCCAGCAGTTCCAGACAGGGTGGAAAGACCCAGTACTTC,CASSSRQGGKTQYF
TRBV7-9,.,many,TRBJ2-1,TGTGCCAGCAGCCGAGGGACGGCCGAGGAGTTCTTC,CASSRGTAEEFF
TRBV10-3,TRBD2,many,TRBJ2-1,TGTGCCATCAGACCTAGCGGGGGGGCTCATAATGAGCAGTTCTTC,CAIRPSGGAHNEQFF
TRBV30,TRBD1,many,TRBJ2-7,TGTGCCTGGAGTTCCGGGACAGGGGGCGCGGGTGTAATCGAGCAGTACTTC,CAWSSGTGGAGVIEQYF
TRBV19,.,many,TRBJ1-5,TGTGCCAGTAGTCCGGACAACATCCGGAGCAATCAGCCCCAGCATTTT,CASSPDNIRSNQPQHF
TRBV20-1,TRBD2,many,TRBJ2-1,TGCAGTGCTCGGACTAGCGGGGGCCTCTTCTCCTACAATGAGCAGTTCTTC,CSARTSGGLFSYNEQFF
TRBV20-1,.,.,TRBJ2-5,TGCAGTGCTTTACAAAAAGAGACCCAGTACTTC,CSALQKETQYF
TRBV6-7,TRBD2,.,TRBJ2-2,TGTGCCAGCAACTTACCTCATAGGCGAGTCCTAGCGGGAGGCCTGAGCACCGGGGAGCTGTTTTTT,CASNLPHRRVLAGGLSTGELFF
TRBV19,TRBD1,.,TRBJ1-5,TGTGCCAGTAGTATTACCATTGGACAGGCCCAGCATTTT,CASSITIGQAQHF
TRBV11-3,.,.,TRBJ1-5,TGTGCCAGCAGCTCACCCATTACAGGGCAAGAGCAGCCCCAGCATTTT,CASSSPITGQEQPQHF
TRBV12-3/TRBV12-4,.,.,TRBJ2-5,TGTGCCAGCAGTCCGATTGGGGGGACGGACTCAGGACGGGAGACCCAGTACTTC,CASSPIGGTDSGRETQYF
TRBV27,.,many,TRBJ2-7,TGTGCCAGCATGGGGGGCGCCTCCTACGAGCAGTACTTC,CASMGGASYEQYF
TRBV20-1,.,.,TRBJ1-3,TGCAGTGCTAGAGATCTGGAGACTGCTAACACCATATATTTT,CSARDLETANTIYF